The 17 T cell receptor beta chains given below trace back to one sample, sequenced in a study of post-analysis software for immune sequencing data (dated by TCRdb to 2015 to 2017). Broad study findings and their caveats: Patients showed significantly higher frequencies than controls for five TRBV segments, among them TRBV5-6, TRBV5-1 and TRBV20-1.

Their specific antigens are unknown. Libraries came from PCR. TCRdb records Illumina HiSeq 2500 as the sequencer. To reduce PCR and sequencing biases, unique molecular identifiers were built into the TCR beta cDNA libraries. The public sequencing data were trimmed at Q25 with fastp and processed into clonotypes with MiXCR by TCRdb, which kept only in-frame beta chains. Rows with a matching CDR3 protein are joined into one entry that keeps the most common DNA and genes. For this sample there are hundreds of thousands of distinct CDR3 sequences; approximately 57% appear just once. The biggest ten clones account for 4% to 5.5% of the sample. The sequencing sample was made of blood. The receptor source for this set is a girl between 5 and 17 years old with multiple sclerosis.

The chain uses TRBV11-1 and TRBJ2-5; 7 nucleotides line up with TRBD1. TRBJ2-7 matches the DNA end more closely, so the J call is doubtful. The germline CDR1 and CDR2 sequences are SGHAT and FQDESV (reference sequence). The CDR3 consists of 14 residues. The CDR3 is CASSVTGDPYEQYF. The CDR3 DNA follows: TGTGCCAGCAGCGTTACAGGGGATCCCTACGAGCAGTACTTC.

The V and J genes are TRBV10-3 and TRBJ1-4; 8 nucleotides agree with TRBD1. Germline CDR1 ENHRY, CDR2 SYGVKD. The CDR3 extends over 14 amino acids. The V gene end was trimmed by 6 bases and the J gene end by 2 bases; junction bases not matched to a gene: 2. CDR3 DNA sequence: TGTGCCATCAGGCAGGGGGCGACTAATGAAAAACTGTTTTTT. Its protein is CAIRQGATNEKLFF.

This clonotype was seen a single time. CDR3 loop: CSVKTSVSYNEQFF. The CDR3 DNA sequence: TGCAGCGTTAAAACTAGCGTCTCCTACAATGAGCAGTTCTTC. The chain has TRBV29-1 and TRBJ2-1; 7 positions match TRBD2. CDR1 is SQVTM and CDR2 is ANQGSEA in the germline V gene. The CDR3 loop spans 14 amino acids. The junction had 4 bases not matched to a gene; V was cut back by 5 bases and J by 0 bases.

This chain joins TRBV20-1 and TRBJ1-5; maybe TRBD1 (5 bases). The CDR3 runs 13 residues. V was trimmed by 1 base and J by 2 bases, leaving 6 bases between them. CDR1 is DFQATT, CDR2 SNEGSKA, per germline (reference sequence). The CDR3 here is CSARGGGNQPQHF. The CDR3 DNA is TGCAGTGCTAGAGGAGGGGGCAATCAGCCCCAGCATTTT.

Written as DNA, the CDR3 is TGTGCCAGCAGTTTGGGGACAGGTTTGGGTTTCAGCAATCAGCCCCAGCATTTT. Its translation: CASSLGTGLGFSNQPQHF. V usage is TRBV12-3 or TRBV12-4 and J usage is TRBJ1-5; 8 bases agree with TRBD1. Unmatched junction bases numbered 11, after V lost 3 bases and J lost 1 base. The CDR3 is 18 residues long.

V is TRBV7-8 and J is TRBJ2-3; 9 nucleotides agree with TRBD2. Germline-derived CDR1 and CDR2 are SGHVS and FQNEAQ. V lost 2 bases to trimming and J lost 4 bases; unmatched junction nucleotides: 10. The CDR3 contains 17 residues. In nucleotides, the CDR3 is TGTGCCAGCAGCTTAATGCCTAGCGGGGATTGGGCAGATACGCAGTATTTT. Translated, it gives CASSLMPSGDWADTQYF.

This clonotype was seen more than once but under ten times. The V call is TRBV28, the J call TRBJ2-7, with D perhaps being TRBD1 or TRBD2 (5 bases each). V gave up 4 bases and J gave up 4 bases, with 20 bases separating them. The CDR3 extends over 16 amino acids. CDR1 is MDHEN and CDR2 is SYDVKM in the germline V gene. The CDR3 region is CASSYGGRDLLYEQYF. CDR3 coding DNA: TGTGCCAGCAGTTATGGAGGAAGGGACCTCTTATACGAGCAGTACTTC.

The chain links TRBV5-5 to TRBJ2-7; the D gene is possibly TRBD2 (6 bases). This CDR3 contains 16 residues. Trimming pared 0 bases from V and 4 bases from J, leaving 17 bases between. Germline loops: CDR1 SGHKS, CDR2 YYEKEE (reference sequence). In DNA, the CDR3 is TGTGCCAGCAGCTTGGGATCTACGCTAGGGAGGTACGAGCAGTACTTC. It codes for CASSLGSTLGRYEQYF.

This rearrangement joins TRBV27 to TRBJ2-5; D might be TRBD1 or TRBD2, each matching 5 bases. Germline V lookup: CDR1 MNHEY, CDR2 SMNVEV (reference sequence). Trimming removed 4 bases from V and 5 bases from J, with 14 bases in between. The CDR3 contains 14 residues. CDR3 nucleotides: TGTGCCAGCAGTTCCCCCGGGACGGGGGAGACCCAGTACTTC. The encoded protein is CASSSPGTGETQYF.

The chain employs TRBV20-1 and TRBJ1-3; D possibly corresponds to TRBD1 (5 bases). Trimming took 1 base from V and 0 from J, leaving 13 bases between them. This CDR3 has 16 residues. CDR1 DFQATT and CDR2 SNEGSKA come from the germline V gene (reference sequence). The CDR3 sequence is CSARVGGVTSGNTIYF. CDR3 coding DNA: TGCAGTGCTAGAGTCGGGGGGGTTACCTCTGGAAACACCATATATTTT.

The chain is built from TRBV6-5 and TRBJ1-2; 9 positions match TRBD1. CDR1 and CDR2 from the germline V gene are MNHEY and SVGAGI. The CDR3 spans 15 residues. Trimming removed 4 bases from V and 8 bases from J; junction bases left unmatched: 11. CDR3 in DNA: TGTGCCAGCAGTTTGACGGGACAGGGTTTCGGAGGCTACACCTTC. Protein: CASSLTGQGFGGYTF.

CDR3 region: CSVERVEQFF. DNA of the CDR3: TGCAGCGTTGAACGGGTTGAGCAGTTCTTC. This rearrangement joins TRBV29-1 to TRBJ2-1; D is ambiguous. Germline V gene sequence: CDR1 SQVTM, CDR2 ANQGSEA. The length of the CDR3 is 10 residues. Trimming pared 2 bases from V and 9 bases from J, leaving 5 bases between.

V gene TRBV5-1 combines with J gene TRBJ2-3, with D perhaps matching TRBD2 (6 bases). Germline V lookup: CDR1 SGHRS, CDR2 YFSETQ. The CDR3 loop spans 18 amino acids. V lost 0 bases, J lost 0 bases, and 17 bases lay in between. CDR3 in amino acids: CASSLGGTSFRSTDTQYF. The CDR3, as DNA: TGCGCCAGCAGCTTGGGCGGGACCTCATTTAGAAGCACAGATACGCAGTATTTT. The complete variable domain, with remaining parts taken from reference TRBV5-1 and TRBJ2-3, reads KAGVTQTPRYLIKTRGQQVTLSCSPISGHRSVSWYQQTPGQGLQFLFEYFSETQRNKGNFPGRFSGRQFSNSRSEMNVSTLELGDSALYLCASSLGGTSFRSTDTQYFGPGTRLTVL.

The rearrangement links TRBV7-2 to TRBJ2-7, with D uncertain. This CDR3 is 11 amino acids long. Germline V gene data show CDR1 as SGHTA and CDR2 as FQGNSA. Trimming cost V 10 bases and J 2 bases, with 9 bases left between them. CDR3 coding DNA: TGTGCCAAGGGCGCACCCTACGAGCAGTACTTC. Translated: CAKGAPYEQYF.

DNA of the CDR3: TGTGCCAGCAGTTTCGGTAGAACTGAAGCTTTCTTT. It translates to CASSFGRTEAFF. This rearrangement joins TRBV2 to TRBJ1-1; no clear D gene. V was shortened by 5 bases and J by 5 bases, with 9 bases between the two germline ends. Germline values: CDR1 SNHLY, CDR2 FYNNEI. This CDR3 has 12 residues.

The chain uses TRBV7-2 and TRBJ2-7; 8 positions match TRBD2. CDR3 size: 17 residues. Trimming at V came to 6 bases and at J to 1 base, leaving 14 bases not matched to a gene. The germline V gene has CDR1 SGHTA and CDR2 FQGNSA. In DNA form, the CDR3 reads TGTGCCAGCAGTTTCAAGGGGGGCCTAGCGGGTTCCTACGAGCAGTACTTC. Translating it yields CASSFKGGLAGSYEQYF.

The chain recombines TRBV4-1 with TRBJ1-2; no clear D gene. V lost 4 bases and J 4 bases, leaving 16 bases between the germline ends. CDR1 and CDR2 (germline): MGHRA, YSYEKL. The CDR3 sequence is 15 residues long. The DNA for the CDR3 is TGCGCCAGCAGCCCGTCTGGCTCGGGTAGCTATGGCTACACCTTC. It translates to CASSPSGSGSYGYTF.